This T cell receptor (beta chain) was sequenced for a study of T cell responses to AZD1222 COVID-19 vaccine. Concerning this clone: Its antigen is unidentified.

Study-wide results and limits: Regions 160-218 and 743-854 held dominance among vaccine-associated CD4 TCRs, which spanned spike.

Trimming took off 8 bases at V and 6 bases at J, with 16 bases between the two ends. CDR3 size: 13 residues. Germline assignment: CDR1 MNHEY and CDR2 SVGAGI. Assay used: immunoSEQ multiplex PCR; TCRdb lists only in-frame clones, some missing. The data hold about 100,000 clones, with about 85% observed a single time. This sequence joins TRBV6-5 and TRBJ1-2; D ambiguous. The source was peripheral blood, collected on day 0 of AZD1222 vaccination. The clonotype originates from an adult in good health. CDR3 in amino acids: CASRGDIGHGYTF. Here the CDR3 DNA reads TGTGCCAGCCGGGGTGATATTGGTCATGGCTACACCTTC.